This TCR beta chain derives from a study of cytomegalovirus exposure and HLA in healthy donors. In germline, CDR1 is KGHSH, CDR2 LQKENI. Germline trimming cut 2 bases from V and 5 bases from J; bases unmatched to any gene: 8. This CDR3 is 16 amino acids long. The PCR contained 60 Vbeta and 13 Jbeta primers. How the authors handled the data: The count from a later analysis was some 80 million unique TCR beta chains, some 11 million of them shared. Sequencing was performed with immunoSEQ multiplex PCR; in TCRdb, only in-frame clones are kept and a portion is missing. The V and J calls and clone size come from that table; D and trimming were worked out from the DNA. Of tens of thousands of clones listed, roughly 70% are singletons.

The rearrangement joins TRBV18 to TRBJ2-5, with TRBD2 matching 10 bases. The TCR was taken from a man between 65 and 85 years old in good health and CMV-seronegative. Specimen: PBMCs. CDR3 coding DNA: TGTGCCAGCTCACCAGGTTCGACTAGCGGGTTGGAGACCCAGTACTTC. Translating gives CASSPGSTSGLETQYF. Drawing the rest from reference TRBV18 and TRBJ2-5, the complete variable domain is NAGVMQNPRHLVRRRGQEARLRCSPMKGHSHVYWYRQLPEEGLKFMVYLQKENIIDESGMPKERFSAEFPKEGPSILRIQQVVRGDSAAYFCASSPGSTSGLETQYFGPGTRLLVL.